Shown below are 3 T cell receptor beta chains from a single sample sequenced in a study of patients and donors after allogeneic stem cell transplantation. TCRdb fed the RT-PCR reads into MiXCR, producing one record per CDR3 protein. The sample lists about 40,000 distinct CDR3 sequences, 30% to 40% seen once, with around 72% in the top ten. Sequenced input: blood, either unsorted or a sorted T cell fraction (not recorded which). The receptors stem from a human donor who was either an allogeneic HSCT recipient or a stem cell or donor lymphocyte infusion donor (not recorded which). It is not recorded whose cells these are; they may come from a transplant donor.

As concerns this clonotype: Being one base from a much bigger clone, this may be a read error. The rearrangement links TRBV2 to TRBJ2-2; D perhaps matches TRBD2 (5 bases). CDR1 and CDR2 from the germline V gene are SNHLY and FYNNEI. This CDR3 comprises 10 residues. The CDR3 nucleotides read TGTGCCAGCAGCTCCGGGGATCTGTTTTTT. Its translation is CASSSGDLFF.

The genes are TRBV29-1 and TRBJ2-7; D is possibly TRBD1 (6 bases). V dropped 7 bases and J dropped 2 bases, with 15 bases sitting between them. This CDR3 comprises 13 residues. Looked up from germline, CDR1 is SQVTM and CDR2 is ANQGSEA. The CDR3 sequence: CSASGTITYEQYF. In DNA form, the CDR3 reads TGCAGCGCCTCCGGGACAATAACCTACGAGCAGTACTTC.

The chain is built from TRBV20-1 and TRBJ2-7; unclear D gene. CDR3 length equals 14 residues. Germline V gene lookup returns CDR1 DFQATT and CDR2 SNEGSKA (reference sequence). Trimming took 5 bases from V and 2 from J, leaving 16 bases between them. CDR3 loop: CSALSSALPYEQYF. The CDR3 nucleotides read TGCAGTGCTCTTAGCAGTGCCCTTCCCTACGAGCAGTACTTC.